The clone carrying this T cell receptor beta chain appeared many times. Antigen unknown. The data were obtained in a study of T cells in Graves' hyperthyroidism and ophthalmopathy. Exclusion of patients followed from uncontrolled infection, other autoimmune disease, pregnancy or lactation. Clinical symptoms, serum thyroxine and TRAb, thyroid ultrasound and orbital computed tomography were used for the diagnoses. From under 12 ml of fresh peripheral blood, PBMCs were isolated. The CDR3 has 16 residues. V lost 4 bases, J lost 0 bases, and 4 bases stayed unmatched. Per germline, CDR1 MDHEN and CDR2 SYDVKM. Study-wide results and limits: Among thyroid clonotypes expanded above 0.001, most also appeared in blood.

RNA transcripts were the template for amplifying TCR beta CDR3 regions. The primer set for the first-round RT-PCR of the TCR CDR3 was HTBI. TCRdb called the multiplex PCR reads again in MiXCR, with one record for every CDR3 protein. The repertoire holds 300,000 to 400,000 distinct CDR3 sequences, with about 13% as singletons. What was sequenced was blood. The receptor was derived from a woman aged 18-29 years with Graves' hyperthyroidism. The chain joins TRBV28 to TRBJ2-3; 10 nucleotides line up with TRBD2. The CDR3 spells CASSSWTSGSTDTQYF. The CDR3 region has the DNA TGTGCCAGCAGTTCTTGGACTAGCGGAAGCACAGATACGCAGTATTTT.